This T cell receptor beta chain came from a study of blood T cell repertoires in COVID-19. Sequencing was performed with immunoSEQ multiplex PCR; in TCRdb, only in-frame clones are kept and a portion is missing. The sample consists of hundreds of thousands of clones, about nine tenths of them appearing once. The count of this clone is one. Germline CDR1 and CDR2: MDHEN and SYDVKM. The CDR3 totals 17 residues. The V and J ends lost 2 bases and 0 bases respectively, with 14 bases between them. This chain joins TRBV28 and TRBJ1-3; the D is unclear. The receptor's source is a woman in her seventies with COVID-19, enrolled during active disease. The sequenced sample was peripheral blood. DNA of the CDR3: TGTGCCAGCAGTTTAACCCCGGGAAGAGTCTCTGGAAACACCATATATTTT. Translating it yields CASSLTPGRVSGNTIYF.